This T cell receptor (beta chain) was sequenced in a study of metastatic and nonmetastatic thyroid tumors (dated by TCRdb to 2020 to 2022). A note on the overall study: Repertoires from peripheral blood and from tumor or nodule tissue samples of malignant and benign thyroid patients were compared.

This clone appeared a few times. Its antigen is unknown. Qualities for individual bases were not recorded, and no much larger clone is one base off. The library was produced with PCR. The sequencer listed for this sample is Illumina HiSeq 4000. The TCR beta-chain CDR3 region of each patient was profiled by high-throughput sequencing. In the authors' own workflow: CDR3 differences across clinicopathological groups were used to build a classifier for discriminating distant-metastatic papillary thyroid cancer patients. The Shannon index was used to measure repertoire diversity, and the Morisita-Horn index was used to measure how similar tumor and blood repertoires were. Starting from the raw public reads, TCRdb applied fastp trimming at Q25, assembled clones with MiXCR and retained in-frame beta chains. V and J calls and clone size were set by TCRdb, not the authors. For this sample there are around 8,100 clones; 24% appear just once. 15% of the sample rests with the top ten.

Before undergoing thyroid surgery, none of the patients had been given any kind of treatment. Using T-cell receptor beta sequencing, the researchers looked back retrospectively at clinical samples from patients, gathered between about 2012 and 2019. Study-level results and caveats: In both blood and tumor samples, TCR beta diversity was reported to be significantly higher in malignant tumors than in benign nodules.

Sequenced material: tumor tissue. The receptor was isolated from a female donor with papillary thyroid cancer or a benign thyroid nodule (not recorded which). Some clones in this sample may be carry-over from other donors' samples.

The CDR3 region reads CASSELATDTQYF. The nucleotides are TGTGCCAGCAGTGAACTAGCCACAGATACGCAGTATTTT. The rearrangement combines TRBV12-3 or TRBV12-4 with TRBJ2-3, with a tentative D gene TRBD2 over 6 matching bases. Counted from cysteine to phenylalanine, this CDR3 has 13 amino acids. The only DNA kept is the CDR3, 39 bases in frame from the first base. A distance of 8 bases separates the germline ends of V and J, which lose 5 bases and 2 bases respectively.